This entry describes one TCR beta chain. Its antigen remains unknown. TEMRA cells underwent FACS enrichment and CD8+ and CD4+ T cells underwent negative isolation. The data belong to a study of CD8 T cells in Susac syndrome. Study information: Sequenced Susac syndrome patients included more than five with clinically active disease and roughly 8 in remission. When blood was drawn, the patients with Susac syndrome were therapy-naive, on corticosteroids, or on intravenous immunoglobulin alone.

The V end was cut by 4 bases, the J end by 3 bases, with 13 bases between. From germline, CDR1 is SGHTA and CDR2 FQGNSA. The CDR3 runs 14 residues. The authors reverse transcribed about 0.5 to 1 ug RNA with random hexamers. TCRdb called the immunoSEQ multiplex PCR reads again in MiXCR, with one record for every CDR3 protein. The sample consists of around 140,000 distinct CDR3 sequences, approximately 95% of them appearing once. General study findings and limits: The CD4+ T cell repertoires of Susac syndrome were found to show no clonal expansion.

The sequenced material came from CD4+ T cells from PBMCs. The chain carries TRBV7-2 and TRBJ2-7; tentative D call: TRBD1 (6 bases). The source is a human donor with Susac syndrome. The CDR3 DNA reads as TGTGCCAGCAGCTCTTCGACAGGCCTCTACGAGCAGTACTTC. Translated: CASSSSTGLYEQYF.